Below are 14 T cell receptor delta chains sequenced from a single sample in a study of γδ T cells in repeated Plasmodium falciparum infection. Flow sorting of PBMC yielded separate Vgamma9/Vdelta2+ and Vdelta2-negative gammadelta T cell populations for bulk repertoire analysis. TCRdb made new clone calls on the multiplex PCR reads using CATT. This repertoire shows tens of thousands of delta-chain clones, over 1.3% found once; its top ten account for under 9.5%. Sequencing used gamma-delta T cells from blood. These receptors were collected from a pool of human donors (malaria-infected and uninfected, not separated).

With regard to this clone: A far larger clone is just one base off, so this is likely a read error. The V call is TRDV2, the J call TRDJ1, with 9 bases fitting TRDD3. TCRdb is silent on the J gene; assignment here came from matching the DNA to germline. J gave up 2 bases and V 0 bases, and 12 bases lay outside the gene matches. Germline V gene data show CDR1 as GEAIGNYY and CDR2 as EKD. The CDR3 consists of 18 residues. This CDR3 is CACDTFRTPGGSTDKLIF. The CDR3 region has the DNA TGTGCCTGTGACACCTTCCGCACGCCTGGGGGATCAACCGATAAACTCATCTTT.

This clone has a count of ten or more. The CDR3 region has the DNA TGTGCTCTTGGGGAACTTGTCAAAGGGCGGGATACGCCTTACACCGATAAACTCATCTTT. Translated: CALGELVKGRDTPYTDKLIF. The V and J genes are TRDV1 and TRDJ1; TRDD3 matches 8 bases. Germline CDR1 TSWWSYY, CDR2 QGS. V dropped 0 bases and J dropped 0; count of bases not matched to a gene: 15. The CDR3 length is 20 residues.

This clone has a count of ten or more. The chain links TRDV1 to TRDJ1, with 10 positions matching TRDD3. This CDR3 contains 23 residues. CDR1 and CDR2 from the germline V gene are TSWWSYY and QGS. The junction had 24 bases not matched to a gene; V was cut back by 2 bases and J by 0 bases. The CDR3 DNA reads TGTGCTCTTGGGGAATCTGTCCTACGCTGGGGGATAAGCCCCTTCATCTACACCGATAAACTCATCTTT. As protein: CALGESVLRWGISPFIYTDKLIF.

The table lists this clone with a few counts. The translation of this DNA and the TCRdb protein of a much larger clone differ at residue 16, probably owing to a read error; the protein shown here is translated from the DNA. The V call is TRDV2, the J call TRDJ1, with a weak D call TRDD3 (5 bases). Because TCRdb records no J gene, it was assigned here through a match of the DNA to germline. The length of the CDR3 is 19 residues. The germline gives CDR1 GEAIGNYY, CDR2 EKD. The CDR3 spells CACDTGGLRSRPNTDRLIF. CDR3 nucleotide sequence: TGTGCCTGTGACACCGGGGGGCTTCGGTCTCGACCCAACACCGATAGACTCATCTTT.

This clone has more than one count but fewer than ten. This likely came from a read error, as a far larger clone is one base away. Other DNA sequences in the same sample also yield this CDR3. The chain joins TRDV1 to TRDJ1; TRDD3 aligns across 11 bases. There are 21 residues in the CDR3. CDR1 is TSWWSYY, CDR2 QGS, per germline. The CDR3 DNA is TGTGCCCTTGGGGAATTTCCCTATAATCACGTGGGGGATACGCGTATCGGGGGACTCATCTTT. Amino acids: CALGEFPYNHVGDTRIGGLIF.

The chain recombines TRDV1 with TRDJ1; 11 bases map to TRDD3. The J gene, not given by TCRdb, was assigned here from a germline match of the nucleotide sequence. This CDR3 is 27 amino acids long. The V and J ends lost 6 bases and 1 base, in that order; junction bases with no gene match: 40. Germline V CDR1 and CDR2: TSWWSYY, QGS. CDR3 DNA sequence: TGTGCTCTTGGATATATTTCTGGCTCGGAGAGGCCTCCCCTCTTGGGGGATACGGGTGCGACCACCGATAAACTCATCTTT. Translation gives CALGYISGSERPPLLGDTGATTDKLIF.

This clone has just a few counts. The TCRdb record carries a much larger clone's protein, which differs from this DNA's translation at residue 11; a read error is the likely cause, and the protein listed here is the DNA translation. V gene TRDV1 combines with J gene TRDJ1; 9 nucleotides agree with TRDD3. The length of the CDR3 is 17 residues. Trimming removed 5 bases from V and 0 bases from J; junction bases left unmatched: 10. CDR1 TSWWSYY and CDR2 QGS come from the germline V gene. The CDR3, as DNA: TGTGCTCTTGGGCTTCCTGCGACTGGGGGACACACCGATAAACTCATCTTT. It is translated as CALGLPATGGHTDKLIF.

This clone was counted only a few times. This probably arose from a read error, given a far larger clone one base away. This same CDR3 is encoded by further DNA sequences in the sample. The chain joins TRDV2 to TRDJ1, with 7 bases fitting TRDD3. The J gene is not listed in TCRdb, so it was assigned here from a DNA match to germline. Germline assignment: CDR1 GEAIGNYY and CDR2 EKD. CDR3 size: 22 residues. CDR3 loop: CACDARRYWGSDSRPYTDKLIF. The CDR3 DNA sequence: TGCGCCTGTGACGCGCGCCGATACTGGGGATCCGATTCTCGTCCCTACACCGATAAACTCATCTTT.

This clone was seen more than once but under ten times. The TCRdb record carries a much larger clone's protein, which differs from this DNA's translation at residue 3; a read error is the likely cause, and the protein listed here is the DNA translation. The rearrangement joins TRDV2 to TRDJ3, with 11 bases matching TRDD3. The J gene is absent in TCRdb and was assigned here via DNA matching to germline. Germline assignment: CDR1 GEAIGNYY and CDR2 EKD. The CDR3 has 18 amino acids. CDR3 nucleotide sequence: TGTGCCTATGACATCTGGGGGATACAGTCCTGGGACACCCGACAGATGTTTTTC. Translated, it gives CAYDIWGIQSWDTRQMFF.

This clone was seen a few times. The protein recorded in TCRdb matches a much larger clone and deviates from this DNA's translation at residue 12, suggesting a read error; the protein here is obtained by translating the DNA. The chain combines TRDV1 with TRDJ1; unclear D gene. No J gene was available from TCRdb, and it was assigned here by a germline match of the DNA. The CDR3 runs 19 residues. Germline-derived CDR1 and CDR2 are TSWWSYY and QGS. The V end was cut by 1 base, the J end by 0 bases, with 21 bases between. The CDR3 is CALGEPPLLRDGYTDKLIF. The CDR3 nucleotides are TGTGCTCTTGGGGAACCCCCCCTGCTGCGCGACGGATACACCGATAAACTCATCTTT.

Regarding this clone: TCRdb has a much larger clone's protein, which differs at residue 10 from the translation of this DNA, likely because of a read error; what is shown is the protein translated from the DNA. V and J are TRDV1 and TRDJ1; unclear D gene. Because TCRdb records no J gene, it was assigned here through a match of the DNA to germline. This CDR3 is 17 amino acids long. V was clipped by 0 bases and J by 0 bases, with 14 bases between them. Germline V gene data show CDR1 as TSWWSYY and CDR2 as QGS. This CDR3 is CALGELLYISYTDKLIF. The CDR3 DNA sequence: TGTGCTCTTGGGGAACTGTTGTATATCTCGTACACCGATAAACTCATCTTT.

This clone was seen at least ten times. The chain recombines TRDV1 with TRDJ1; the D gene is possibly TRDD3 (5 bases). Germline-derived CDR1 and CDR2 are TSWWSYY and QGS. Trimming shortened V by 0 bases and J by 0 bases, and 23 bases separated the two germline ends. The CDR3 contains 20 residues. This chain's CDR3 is CALGELPTPYWRKDTDKLIF. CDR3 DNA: TGTGCTCTTGGGGAACTCCCCACCCCGTACTGGAGGAAGGACACCGATAAACTCATCTTT.

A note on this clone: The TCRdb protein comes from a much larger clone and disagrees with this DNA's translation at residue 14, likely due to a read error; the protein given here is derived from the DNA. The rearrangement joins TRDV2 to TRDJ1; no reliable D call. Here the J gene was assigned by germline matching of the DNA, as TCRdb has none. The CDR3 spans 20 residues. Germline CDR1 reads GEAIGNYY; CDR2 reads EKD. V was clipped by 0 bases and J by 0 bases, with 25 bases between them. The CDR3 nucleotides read TGTGCCTGTGACACCGTCCCCCAGCCCGCCACCGCCGCGCACACCGATAAACTCATCTTT. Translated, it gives CACDTVPQPATAAHTDKLIF.

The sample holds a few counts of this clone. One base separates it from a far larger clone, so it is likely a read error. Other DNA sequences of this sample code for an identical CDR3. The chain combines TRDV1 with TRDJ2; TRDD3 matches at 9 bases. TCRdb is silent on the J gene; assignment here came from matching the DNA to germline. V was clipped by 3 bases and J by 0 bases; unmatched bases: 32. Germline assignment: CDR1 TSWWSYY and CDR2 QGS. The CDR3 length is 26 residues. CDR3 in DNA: TGTGCTCTTGGGGAGCTAGCGCTTCCTATGAAGCTGGGGGATTCTCCTTCCTTAGCTTTGACAGCACAACTCTTCTTT. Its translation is CALGELALPMKLGDSPSLALTAQLFF.